This T cell receptor (beta chain) emerged from a study of Ad26.COV2.S vaccination and SARS-CoV-2 variants. Using immunoSEQ multiplex PCR, the repertoire was profiled, and TCRdb retains in-frame clones only, with some absent. The sample holds about 370,000 clones, about nine tenths seen once. The treatment denotes: over 15 received Ad26.COV2.S at low or high dose, single or two shots; a few received placebo; per-sample allocation not given. Repertoires come from day 63 after the first vaccine or placebo injection. CDR3 length: 14 amino acids. V lost 2 bases, J lost 6 bases, and 11 bases lay in between. CDR1 is WNHNN and CDR2 is SYGVQD in the germline V gene (reference sequence).

The sequence derives from a person between 18 and 65 years old who received the Ad26.COV2.S COVID-19 vaccine or a placebo. The sequenced sample was peripheral blood, obtained in a trial of Ad26.COV2.S vaccine versus placebo. This chain joins TRBV10-1 and TRBJ1-5, with D tentatively TRBD1 (6 bases). The CDR3 nucleotides are TGCGCCAGCAGTGAGGACAGGAGCGGTCAGCCCCAGCATTTT. It is translated as CASSEDRSGQPQHF.